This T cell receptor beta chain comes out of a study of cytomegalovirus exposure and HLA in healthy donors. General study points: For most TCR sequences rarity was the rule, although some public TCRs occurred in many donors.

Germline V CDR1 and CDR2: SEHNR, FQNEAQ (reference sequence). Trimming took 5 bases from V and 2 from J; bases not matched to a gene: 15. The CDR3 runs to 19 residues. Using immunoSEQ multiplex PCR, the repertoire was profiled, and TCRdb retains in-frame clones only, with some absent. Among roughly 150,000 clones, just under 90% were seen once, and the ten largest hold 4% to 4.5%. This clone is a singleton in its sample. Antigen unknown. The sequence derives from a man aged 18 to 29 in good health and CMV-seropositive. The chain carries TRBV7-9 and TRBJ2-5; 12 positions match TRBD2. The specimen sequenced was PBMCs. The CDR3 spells CASSPRLAGDPAAQETQYF. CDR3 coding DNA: TGTGCCAGCAGCCCTAGACTAGCGGGAGATCCCGCGGCTCAAGAGACCCAGTACTTC. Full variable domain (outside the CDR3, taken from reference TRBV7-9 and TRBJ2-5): DTGVSQNPRHKITKRGQNVTFRCDPISEHNRLYWYRQTLGQGPEFLTYFQNEAQLEKSRLLSDRFSAERPKGSFSTLEIQRTEQGDSAMYLCASSPRLAGDPAAQETQYFGPGTRLLVL.